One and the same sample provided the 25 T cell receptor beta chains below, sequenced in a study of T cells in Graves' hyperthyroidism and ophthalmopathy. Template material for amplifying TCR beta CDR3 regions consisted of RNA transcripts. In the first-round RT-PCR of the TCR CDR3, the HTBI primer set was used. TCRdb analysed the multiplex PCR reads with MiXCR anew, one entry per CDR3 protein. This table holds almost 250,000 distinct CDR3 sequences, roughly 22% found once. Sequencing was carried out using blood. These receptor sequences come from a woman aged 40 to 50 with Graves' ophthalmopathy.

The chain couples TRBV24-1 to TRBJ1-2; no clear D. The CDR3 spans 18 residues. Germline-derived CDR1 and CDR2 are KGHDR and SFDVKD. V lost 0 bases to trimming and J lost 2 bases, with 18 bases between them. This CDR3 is CATSDLTRHPRGNYGYTF. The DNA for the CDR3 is TGTGCCACCAGTGATTTGACTAGACACCCGCGGGGAAACTATGGCTACACCTTC.

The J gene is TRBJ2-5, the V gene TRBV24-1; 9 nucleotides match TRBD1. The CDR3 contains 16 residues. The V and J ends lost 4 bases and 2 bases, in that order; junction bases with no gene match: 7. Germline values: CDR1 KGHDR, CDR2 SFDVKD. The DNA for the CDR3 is TGTGCCACCAGTGAGGGGGGACAGGGCCCACAAGAGACCCAGTACTTC. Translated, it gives CATSEGGQGPQETQYF.

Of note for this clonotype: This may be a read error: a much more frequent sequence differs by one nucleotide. CDR3 DNA: TGTGTCAGTACCGTAGCGGGAGGCTCCACCGGGGAGCTGTTTTTT. The encoded protein is CVSTVAGGSTGELFF. The rearrangement links TRBV19 to TRBJ2-2; the match to TRBD2 covers 10 bases. The germline V gene has CDR1 LNHDA and CDR2 SQIVND (reference sequence). This CDR3 has 15 amino acids.

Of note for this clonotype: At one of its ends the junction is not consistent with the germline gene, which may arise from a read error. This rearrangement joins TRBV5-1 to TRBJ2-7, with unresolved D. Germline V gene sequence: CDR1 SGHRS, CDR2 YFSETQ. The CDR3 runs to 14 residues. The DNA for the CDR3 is TGCGCCAGCAGCCCTGTCAGTTTTACCTACGAGCAGTGCTTC. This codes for CASSPVSFTYEQCF.

CDR3: CASSLGGSITGELFF. CDR3 sequence (DNA): TGCGCCAGCAGCTTGGGGGGCTCTATCACCGGGGAGCTGTTTTTT. This rearrangement joins TRBV5-1 to TRBJ2-2; D perhaps matches TRBD1 (5 bases). The CDR3 sequence is 15 residues long. Trimming pared 0 bases from V and 4 bases from J, leaving 10 bases between. Germline V gene sequence: CDR1 SGHRS, CDR2 YFSETQ.

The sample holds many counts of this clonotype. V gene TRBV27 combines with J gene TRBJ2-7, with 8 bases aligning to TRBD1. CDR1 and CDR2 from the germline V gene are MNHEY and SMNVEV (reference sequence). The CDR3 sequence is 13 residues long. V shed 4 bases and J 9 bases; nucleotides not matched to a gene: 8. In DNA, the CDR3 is TGTGCCAGCAGTTCCGGAGGGACAGGCCCGCAGTACTTC. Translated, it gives CASSSGGTGPQYF.

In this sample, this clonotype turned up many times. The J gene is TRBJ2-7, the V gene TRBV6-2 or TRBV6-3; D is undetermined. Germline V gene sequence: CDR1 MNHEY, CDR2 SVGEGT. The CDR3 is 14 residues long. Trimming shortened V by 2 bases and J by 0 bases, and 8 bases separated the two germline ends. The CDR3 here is CASSYNSFSYEQYF. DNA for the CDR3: TGTGCCAGCAGTTACAACAGTTTCTCCTACGAGCAGTACTTC.

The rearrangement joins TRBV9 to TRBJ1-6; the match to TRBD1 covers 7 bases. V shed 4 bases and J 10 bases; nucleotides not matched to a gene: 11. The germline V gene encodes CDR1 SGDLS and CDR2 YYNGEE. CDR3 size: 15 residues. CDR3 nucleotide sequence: TGTGCCAGCAGCTCCGGACAGGTTTTTAGCTCACCCCTCCACTTT. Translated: CASSSGQVFSSPLHF.

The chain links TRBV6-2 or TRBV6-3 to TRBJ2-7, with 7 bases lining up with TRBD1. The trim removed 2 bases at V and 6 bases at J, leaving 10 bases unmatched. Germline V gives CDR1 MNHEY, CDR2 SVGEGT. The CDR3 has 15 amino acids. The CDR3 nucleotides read TGTGCCAGCAGTTACAAGGGGGCGCCGCTAAGCGAGCAGTACTTC. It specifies CASSYKGAPLSEQYF.

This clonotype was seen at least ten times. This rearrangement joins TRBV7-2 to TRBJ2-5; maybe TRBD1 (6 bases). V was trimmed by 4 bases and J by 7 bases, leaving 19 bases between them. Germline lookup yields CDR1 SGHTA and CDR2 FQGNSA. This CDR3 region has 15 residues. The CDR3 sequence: CASSSPGTLRGTQYF. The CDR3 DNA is TGTGCCAGCAGCTCGCCCGGGACACTCCGTGGGACCCAGTACTTC. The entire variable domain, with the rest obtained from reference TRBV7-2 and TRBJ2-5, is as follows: GAGVSQSPSNKVTEKGKDVELRCDPISGHTALYWYRQSLGQGLEFLIYFQGNSAPDKSGLPSDRFSAERTGGSVSTLTIQRTQQEDSAVYLCASSSPGTLRGTQYFGPGTRLLVL.

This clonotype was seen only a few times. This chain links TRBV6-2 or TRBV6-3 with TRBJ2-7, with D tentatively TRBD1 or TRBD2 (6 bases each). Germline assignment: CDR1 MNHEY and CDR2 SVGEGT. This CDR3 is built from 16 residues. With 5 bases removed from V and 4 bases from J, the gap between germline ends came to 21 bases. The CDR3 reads CASSPLGGHLAYEQYF. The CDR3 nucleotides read TGTGCCAGCAGTCCCTTGGGGGGACACTTAGCTTACGAGCAGTACTTC.

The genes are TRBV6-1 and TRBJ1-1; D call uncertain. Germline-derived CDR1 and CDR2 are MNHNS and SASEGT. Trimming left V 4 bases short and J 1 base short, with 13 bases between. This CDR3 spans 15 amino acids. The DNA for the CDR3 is TGTGCCAGCAGTGGGGGTCTCCCGACGAACACTGAAGCTTTCTTT. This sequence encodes CASSGGLPTNTEAFF.

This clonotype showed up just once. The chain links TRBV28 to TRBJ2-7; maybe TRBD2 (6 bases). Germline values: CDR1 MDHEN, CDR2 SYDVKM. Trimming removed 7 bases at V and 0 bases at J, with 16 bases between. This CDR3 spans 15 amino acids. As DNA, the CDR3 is TGTGCCAGCACCCTGGGCGGGACTGCCTCCTACGAGCAGTACTTC. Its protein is CASTLGGTASYEQYF.

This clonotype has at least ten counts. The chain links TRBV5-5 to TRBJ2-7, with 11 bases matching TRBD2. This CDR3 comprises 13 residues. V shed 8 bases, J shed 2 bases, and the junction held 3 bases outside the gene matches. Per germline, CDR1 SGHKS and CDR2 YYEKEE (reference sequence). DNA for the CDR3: TGTGCCAGTGGGACTAGCGGTCCCTACGAGCAGTACTTC. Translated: CASGTSGPYEQYF.

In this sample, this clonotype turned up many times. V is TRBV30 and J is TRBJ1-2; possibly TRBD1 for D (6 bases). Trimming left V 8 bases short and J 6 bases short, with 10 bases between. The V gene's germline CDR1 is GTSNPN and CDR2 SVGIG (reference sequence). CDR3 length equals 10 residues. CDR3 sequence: CAGHRDGYTF. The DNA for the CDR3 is TGTGCCGGGCACAGGGATGGCTACACCTTC.

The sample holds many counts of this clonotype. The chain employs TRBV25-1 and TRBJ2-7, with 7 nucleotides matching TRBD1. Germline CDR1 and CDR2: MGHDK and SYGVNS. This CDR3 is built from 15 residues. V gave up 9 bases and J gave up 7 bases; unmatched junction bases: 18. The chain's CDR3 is CASGGLGGVPEEQYF. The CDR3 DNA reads TGTGCCAGTGGGGGTCTAGGGGGCGTACCTGAGGAGCAGTACTTC.

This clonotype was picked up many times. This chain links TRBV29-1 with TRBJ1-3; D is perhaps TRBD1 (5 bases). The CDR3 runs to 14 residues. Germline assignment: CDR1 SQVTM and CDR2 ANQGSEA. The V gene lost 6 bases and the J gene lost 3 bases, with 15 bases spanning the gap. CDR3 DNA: TGCAGCGTCACGCGGGGGGTCGGTGGAAACACCATATATTTT. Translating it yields CSVTRGVGGNTIYF.

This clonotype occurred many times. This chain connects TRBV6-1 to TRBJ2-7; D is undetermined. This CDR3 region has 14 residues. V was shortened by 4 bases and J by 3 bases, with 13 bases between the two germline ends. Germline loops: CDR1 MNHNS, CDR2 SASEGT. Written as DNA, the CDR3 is TGTGCCAGCAGTGGGACGGCCTTCGGCTACGAGCAGTACTTC. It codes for CASSGTAFGYEQYF.

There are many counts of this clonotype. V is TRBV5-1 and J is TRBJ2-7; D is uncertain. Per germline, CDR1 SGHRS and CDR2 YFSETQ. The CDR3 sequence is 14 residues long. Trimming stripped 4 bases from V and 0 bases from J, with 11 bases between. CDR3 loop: CASSITASSYEQYF. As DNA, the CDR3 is TGCGCCAGCAGCATTACAGCTTCCTCCTACGAGCAGTACTTC. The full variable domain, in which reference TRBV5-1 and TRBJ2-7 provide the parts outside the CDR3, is KAGVTQTPRYLIKTRGQQVTLSCSPISGHRSVSWYQQTPGQGLQFLFEYFSETQRNKGNFPGRFSGRQFSNSRSEMNVSTLELGDSALYLCASSITASSYEQYFGPGTRLTVT.

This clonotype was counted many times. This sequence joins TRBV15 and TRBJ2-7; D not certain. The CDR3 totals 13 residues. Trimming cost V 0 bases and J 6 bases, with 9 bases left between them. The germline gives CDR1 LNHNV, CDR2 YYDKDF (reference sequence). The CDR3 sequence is CATSRDPLFEQYF. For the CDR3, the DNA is TGTGCCACCAGCAGAGATCCGCTTTTCGAGCAGTACTTC.

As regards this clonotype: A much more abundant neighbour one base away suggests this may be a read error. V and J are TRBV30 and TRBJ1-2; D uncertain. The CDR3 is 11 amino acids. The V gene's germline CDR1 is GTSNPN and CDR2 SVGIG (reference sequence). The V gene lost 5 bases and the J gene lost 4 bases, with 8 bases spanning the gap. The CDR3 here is CAWAHAYGYTF. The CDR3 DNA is TGTGCCTGGGCCCACGCCTATGGCTACACCTTC.

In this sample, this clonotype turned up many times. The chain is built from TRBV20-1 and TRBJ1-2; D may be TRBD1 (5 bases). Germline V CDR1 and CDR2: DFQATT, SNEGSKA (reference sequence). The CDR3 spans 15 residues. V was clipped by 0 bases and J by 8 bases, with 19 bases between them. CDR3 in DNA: TGCAGTGCTAGAGATCAGGGAATCCAGGTTCACGGCTACACCTTC. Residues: CSARDQGIQVHGYTF.

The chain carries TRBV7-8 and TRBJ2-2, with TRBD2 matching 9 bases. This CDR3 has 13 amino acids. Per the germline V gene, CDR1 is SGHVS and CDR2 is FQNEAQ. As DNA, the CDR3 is TGTGCTAGCGGGGGCCACAACACCGGGGAGCTGTTTTTT. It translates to CASGGHNTGELFF.

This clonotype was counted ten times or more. CDR3 amino acids: CASSLEAPNTGELFF. In DNA form, the CDR3 reads TGCGCCAGCAGCTTAGAAGCGCCGAACACCGGGGAGCTGTTTTTT. The V call is TRBV5-1, the J call TRBJ2-2; D is unclear. Germline V CDR1 and CDR2: SGHRS, YFSETQ. V lost 2 bases to trimming and J lost 0 bases, with 8 bases between them. The CDR3 runs to 15 residues.

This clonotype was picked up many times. The CDR3 nucleotides are TGTGCCAGCAGCTTCGGACTAGCGGGGACCTACGAGCAGTACTTC. Its protein product is CASSFGLAGTYEQYF. The rearrangement joins TRBV7-9 to TRBJ2-7; 12 nucleotides line up with TRBD2. CDR1 is SEHNR and CDR2 is FQNEAQ in the germline V gene (reference sequence). Trimming at V came to 3 bases and at J to 2 bases, leaving 2 bases not matched to a gene. The CDR3 is 15 amino acids. Drawing the rest from reference TRBV7-9 and TRBJ2-7, the complete variable domain is DTGVSQNPRHKITKRGQNVTFRCDPISEHNRLYWYRQTLGQGPEFLTYFQNEAQLEKSRLLSDRFSAERPKGSFSTLEIQRTEQGDSAMYLCASSFGLAGTYEQYFGPGTRLTVT.